This TCR beta chain was identified in a study of T cell repertoires in cytomegalovirus infection. Findings of the study overall: The ex vivo response showed dominance by HLA-C-restricted CMV-specific TCR beta clonotypes. The cumulative frequency of public TCR beta families identified carriers of CMV plus the relevant HLA.

V shed 5 bases, J shed 2 bases, and the junction held 4 bases outside the gene matches. The CDR3 totals 15 residues. CDR1 and CDR2 (germline): SGHTA, FQGNSA. One entry per CDR3 protein, called by TCRdb with MiXCR from the reads. The table records fewer than 1,000,000 distinct CDR3 sequences, 31% of them present only once. This clonotype was counted many times. What it recognizes is unknown. This TCR was sampled from a human donor in good health (CMV status not recorded). Some clones in this sample may be carry-over from other donors' samples. This specimen was cultured CD8+ T cells from PBMCs, taken from culture after CMV antigen stimulation. This sequence joins TRBV7-2 and TRBJ2-3; 10 nucleotides line up with TRBD2. CDR3: CASSTLAGVTDTQYF. CDR3 DNA: TGTGCCAGCAGCACCCTAGCGGGGGTCACAGATACGCAGTATTTT. The variable domain in full, with the rest retrieved from reference TRBV7-2 and TRBJ2-3, is GAGVSQSPSNKVTEKGKDVELRCDPISGHTALYWYRQSLGQGLEFLIYFQGNSAPDKSGLPSDRFSAERTGGSVSTLTIQRTQQEDSAVYLCASSTLAGVTDTQYFGPGTRLTVL.